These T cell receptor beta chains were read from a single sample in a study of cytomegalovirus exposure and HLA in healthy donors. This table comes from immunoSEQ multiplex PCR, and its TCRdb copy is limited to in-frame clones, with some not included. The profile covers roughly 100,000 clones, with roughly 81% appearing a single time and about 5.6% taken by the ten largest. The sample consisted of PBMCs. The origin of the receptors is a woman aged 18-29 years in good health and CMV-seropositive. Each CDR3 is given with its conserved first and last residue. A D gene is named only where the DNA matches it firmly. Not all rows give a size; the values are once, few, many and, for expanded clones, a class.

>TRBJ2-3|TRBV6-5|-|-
CASSYTGIEDTQYF
TGTGCCAGCAGTTACACAGGGATTGAAGATACGCAGTATTTT
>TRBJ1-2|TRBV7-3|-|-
CASSLQGRLVLHGYTF
TGTGCCAGCAGCTTGCAGGGCCGGCTTGTCCTGCATGGCTACACCTTC
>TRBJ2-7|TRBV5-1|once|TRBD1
CASSLLRRTGPHHEQYF
TGCGCCAGCAGCCTCCTGCGCCGGACAGGGCCACATCACGAGCAGTACTTC
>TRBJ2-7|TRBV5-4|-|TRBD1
CASSNYRDSLREQYF
TGTGCCAGCAGCAATTACCGGGACAGCCTACGCGAGCAGTACTTC
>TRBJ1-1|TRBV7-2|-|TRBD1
CASSKDRVGYYEAFF
TGTGCCAGCAGCAAGGACAGGGTCGGATATTATGAAGCTTTCTTT
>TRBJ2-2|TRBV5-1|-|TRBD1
CASSLQTGSGELFF
TGCGCCAGCAGCCTTCAGACAGGGTCCGGGGAGCTGTTTTTT
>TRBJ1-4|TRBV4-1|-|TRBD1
CASSQLRDSLREKLFF
TGCGCCAGCAGCCAGCTCCGGGACAGTTTACGTGAAAAACTGTTTTTT
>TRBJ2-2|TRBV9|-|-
CASSVGGRSGELFF
TGTGCCAGCAGCGTAGGGGGGCGGTCAGGGGAGCTGTTTTTT
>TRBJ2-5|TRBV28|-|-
CASSSREWETQYF
TGTGCCAGCAGTTCACGGGAATGGGAGACCCAGTACTTC
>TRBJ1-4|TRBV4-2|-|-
CASSQDSPTTNEKLFF
TGTGCCAGCAGCCAAGATTCCCCAACAACTAATGAAAAACTGTTTTTT
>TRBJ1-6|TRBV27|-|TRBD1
CASSLSWTGSNSPLHF
TGTGCCAGCAGTTTATCCTGGACAGGGAGTAATTCACCCCTCCACTTT
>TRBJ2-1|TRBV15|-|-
CATSGLQGNEQFF
TGTGCCACCAGCGGGTTACAGGGCAATGAGCAGTTCTTC
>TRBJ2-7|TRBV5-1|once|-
CASSSTLTNYEQYF
TGCGCCAGCAGCTCCACACTTACTAACTACGAGCAGTACTTC
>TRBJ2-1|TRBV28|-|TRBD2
CASSLERAGGRRNEQFF
TGTGCCAGCAGTTTGGAAAGAGCGGGGGGGCGTAGGAATGAGCAGTTCTTC
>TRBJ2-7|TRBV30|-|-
CAAKLQKQYYEQYF
TGTGCCGCGAAATTACAGAAACAATACTACGAGCAGTACTTC
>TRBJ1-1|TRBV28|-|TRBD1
CASSLPGGPEAFF
TGTGCCAGCAGTTTGCCAGGGGGCCCTGAAGCTTTCTTT
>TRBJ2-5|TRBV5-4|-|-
CASSSQGGAAETQYF
TGTGCCAGCAGCTCCCAGGGTGGGGCTGCGGAGACCCAGTACTTC
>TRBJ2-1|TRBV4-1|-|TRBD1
CASSLKPGQGAYNEQFF
TGCGCCAGCAGCCTAAAACCGGGACAGGGGGCCTACAATGAGCAGTTCTTC
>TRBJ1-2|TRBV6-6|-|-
CASSYGQGSYGYTF
TGTGCCAGCAGTTACGGGCAGGGAAGCTATGGCTACACCTTC
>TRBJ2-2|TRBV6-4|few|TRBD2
CASSDSLTSGIAGELFF
TGTGCCAGCAGTGACTCATTGACTAGCGGGATCGCCGGGGAGCTGTTTTTT
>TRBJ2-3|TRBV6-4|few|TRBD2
CASSENPGGTDTQYF
TGTGCCAGCAGTGAGAACCCGGGGGGGACAGATACGCAGTATTTT
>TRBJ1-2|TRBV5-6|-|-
CASSLNPPYGYGYTF
TGTGCCAGCAGCTTGAACCCTCCGTACGGCTATGGCTACACCTTC
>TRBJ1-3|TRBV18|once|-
CASSPPVLTGNTIYF
TGTGCCAGCTCACCCCCAGTGTTAACTGGAAACACCATATATTTT
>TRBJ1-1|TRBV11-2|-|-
CASSLVQNTEAFF
TGTGCCAGCAGCTTAGTACAGAACACTGAAGCTTTCTTT
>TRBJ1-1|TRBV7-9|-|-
CSSIGRGSYTEAFF
TGTTCCAGCATAGGTCGAGGTTCTTACACTGAAGCTTTCTTT
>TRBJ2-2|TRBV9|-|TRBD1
CASSAASRDSVPGELFF
TGTGCCAGCAGCGCGGCATCCCGGGACAGTGTACCCGGGGAGCTGTTTTTT
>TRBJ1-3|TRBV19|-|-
CASSNRVFGNTIYF
TGTGCCAGTAGCAACAGAGTTTTCGGAAACACCATATATTTT
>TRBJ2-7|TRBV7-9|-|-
CASSLSSYEQYF
TGTGCCAGCAGCTTATCTTCCTACGAGCAGTACTTC
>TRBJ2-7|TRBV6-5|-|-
CASSYSWDNQYEQYF
TGTGCCAGCAGTTACTCGTGGGACAACCAGTACGAGCAGTACTTC
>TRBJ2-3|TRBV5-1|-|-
CASSLLEGGADTQYF
TGCGCCAGCAGCTTGTTGGAGGGTGGGGCAGATACGCAGTATTTT
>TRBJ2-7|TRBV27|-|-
CASSFPVETYEQYF
TGTGCCAGCAGTTTCCCGGTAGAGACCTACGAGCAGTACTTC
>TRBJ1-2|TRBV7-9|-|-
CASSERPNYGYTF
TGTGCCAGCAGTGAGAGGCCTAACTATGGCTACACCTTC
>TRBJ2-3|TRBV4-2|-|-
CASSQDSGGLGTDTQYF
TGTGCCAGCAGCCAAGATTCTGGGGGGTTGGGGACAGATACGCAGTATTTT
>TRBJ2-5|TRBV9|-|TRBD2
CASSVGTRLQETQYF
TGTGCCAGCAGCGTAGGGACTAGGCTCCAAGAGACCCAGTACTTC
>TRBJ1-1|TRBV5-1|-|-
CASSLAGDTEAFF
TGCGCCAGCAGCTTGGCGGGGGACACTGAAGCTTTCTTT
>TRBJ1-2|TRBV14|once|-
CASSQGARYGYTF
TGTGCCAGCAGCCAGGGGGCGAGGTATGGCTACACCTTC
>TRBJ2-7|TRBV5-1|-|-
CASSEAGVGYEQYF
TGCGCCAGCAGCGAGGCAGGGGTTGGGTACGAGCAGTACTTC
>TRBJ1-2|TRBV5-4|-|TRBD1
CASSSPGQGAVGYTF
TGTGCCAGCAGCTCGCCGGGACAGGGGGCGGTTGGCTACACCTTC
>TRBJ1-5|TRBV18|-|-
CASSVQSNQPQHF
TGTGCCAGCTCAGTCCAGAGCAATCAGCCCCAGCATTTT
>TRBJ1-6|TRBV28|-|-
CASSLSGGSPLHF
TGTGCCAGCAGTTTAAGCGGGGGTTCACCCCTCCACTTT
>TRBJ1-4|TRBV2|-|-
CASSEGPATEKLFF
TGTGCCAGCAGTGAGGGGCCAGCCACTGAAAAACTGTTTTTT
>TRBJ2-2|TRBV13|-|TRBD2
CASSSRTSGGEKPNTGELFF
TGTGCCAGCAGCTCAAGGACTAGCGGGGGAGAGAAACCGAACACCGGGGAGCTGTTTTTT
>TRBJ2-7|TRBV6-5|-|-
CASSYVEGSHEQYF
TGTGCCAGCAGTTATGTGGAGGGCTCCCACGAGCAGTACTTC
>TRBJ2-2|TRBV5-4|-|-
CASSLFLFRGNTGELFF
TGTGCCAGCAGCTTGTTCTTGTTTCGGGGTAACACCGGGGAGCTGTTTTTT
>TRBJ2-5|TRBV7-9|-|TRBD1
CASSLTGQSQETQYF
TGTGCCAGCAGCTTAACGGGACAGTCGCAAGAGACCCAGTACTTC
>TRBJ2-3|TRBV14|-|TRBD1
CASSRQTGGTDTQYF
TGTGCCAGCAGCCGCCAAACAGGGGGCACAGATACGCAGTATTTT
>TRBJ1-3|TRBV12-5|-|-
CASARDRNTIYF
TGTGCTAGTGCCAGGGACAGAAACACCATATATTTT
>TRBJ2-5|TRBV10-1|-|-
CASTRPWGEETQYF
TGCGCCAGCACCAGACCTTGGGGAGAAGAGACCCAGTACTTC
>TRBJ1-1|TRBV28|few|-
CASSSPGESRAFF
TGTGCCAGCAGTTCCCCGGGAGAATCGAGAGCTTTCTTT
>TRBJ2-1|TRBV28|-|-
CASRSGQGSYNEQFF
TGTGCCAGCAGGTCTGGTCAGGGAAGCTACAATGAGCAGTTCTTC
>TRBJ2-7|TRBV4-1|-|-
CASSQDGGLSYEQYF
TGCGCCAGCAGCCAAGATGGCGGCTTATCCTACGAGCAGTACTTC
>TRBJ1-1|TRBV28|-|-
CASSVETTEAFF
TGTGCCAGCAGCGTGGAGACCACTGAAGCTTTCTTT